This is a list of T cell receptor beta chains from one sample in a study of post-analysis software for immune sequencing data. From the PCR reads, TCRdb called clonotypes with MiXCR, one entry per CDR3 protein. The table has about 400,000 distinct CDR3 sequences, less than 35% seen once; the top ten hold about an eighth. The sequenced sample consisted of blood. Receptor source: a girl aged 10 to 17 with multiple sclerosis. CDR3s include the opening cysteine and the closing phenylalanine or tryptophan. The D gene is left open where the match is weak. Only part of the rows carry a size: once, few, many, or a class if the clone is expanded.

v_call	clone_size	d_call	j_call	cdr3_aa	cdr3_nt
TRBV6-5	NA	TRBD2	TRBJ2-3	CASSYRLAGGLADTQYF	TGTGCCAGCAGTTACCGACTAGCGGGGGGGCTCGCAGATACGCAGTATTTT
TRBV7-3	many	NA	TRBJ2-5	CASSLGFQETQYF	TGTGCCAGCAGCTTAGGGTTCCAAGAGACCCAGTACTTC
TRBV7-9	few	TRBD2	TRBJ2-1	CASSYSGGAVNEQFF	TGTGCCAGCAGCTATAGCGGGGGGGCCGTCAATGAGCAGTTCTTC
TRBV4-3	NA	TRBD1	TRBJ2-1	CASSQDPTGANNEQFF	TGCGCCAGCAGCCAAGATCCGACAGGGGCCAACAATGAGCAGTTCTTC
TRBV29-1	NA	NA	TRBJ2-2	CSVKGTANTGELFF	TGCAGCGTTAAGGGCACTGCGAACACCGGGGAGCTGTTTTTT
TRBV6-5	NA	NA	TRBJ2-3	CASSSRGGGDTQYF	TGTGCCAGCAGTTCCAGGGGGGGGGGAGATACGCAGTATTTT
TRBV27	few	NA	TRBJ2-7	CASSLLDSYEQYF	TGTGCCAGCAGTTTATTGGACAGCTACGAGCAGTACTTC
TRBV4-3	NA	TRBD2	TRBJ2-1	CASSQAEGAGLGNEQFF	TGCGCCAGCAGCCAAGCGGAAGGAGCGGGGTTAGGCAATGAGCAGTTCTTC
TRBV29-1	NA	TRBD1	TRBJ2-7	CSVAPGTGVHEQYF	TGCAGCGTTGCCCCCGGGACAGGGGTACACGAGCAGTACTTC
TRBV4-1	NA	NA	TRBJ2-1	CASSQGPSLREQFF	TGCGCCAGCAGCCAAGGACCCTCACTGCGGGAGCAGTTCTTC
TRBV5-1	once	NA	TRBJ2-7	CASSLVAHRPSYKQYF	TGCGCCAGCAGCTTGGTAGCGCACCGACCCTCCTACAAGCAGTACTTC
TRBV7-9	once	NA	TRBJ1-1	CASSLALGNTEAFF	TGTGCCAGCAGCTTAGCATTGGGGAACACTGAAGCTTTCTTT
TRBV20-1	NA	NA	TRBJ1-2	CSALHYGYTF	TGCAGTGCTCTCCACTATGGCTACACCTTC
TRBV7-2	many	TRBD2	TRBJ2-1	CASSPPRTSVYNEQFF	TGTGCCAGCAGCCCACCCCGGACTAGCGTCTACAATGAGCAGTTCTTC
TRBV13	few	TRBD1	TRBJ2-5	CASSPGQGKETQYF	TGTGCCAGCAGCCCGGGACAGGGGAAGGAGACCCAGTACTTC
TRBV10-3	NA	NA	TRBJ1-2	CAISDQMGYTF	TGTGCCATCAGTGACCAAATGGGCTACACCTTC
TRBV5-1	many	NA	TRBJ1-6	CASSPTGPINSPLHF	TGCGCCAGCAGCCCAACGGGACCGATAAATTCACCCCTCCACTTT
TRBV12-3/TRBV12-4	many	NA	TRBJ2-5	CASSLRRYQETQYF	TGTGCCAGCAGTTTACGGCGGTACCAAGAGACCCAGTACTTC
TRBV9	few	TRBD1	TRBJ2-2	CASSAREGAGGIVTGELFF	TGTGCCAGCAGCGCCCGCGAGGGGGCAGGGGGAATCGTCACCGGGGAGCTGTTTTTT
TRBV10-2	NA	NA	TRBJ2-7	CASSECRSYEQYF	TGCGCCAGCAGTGAGTGCAGGTCCTACGAGCAGTACTTC
TRBV7-3	few	TRBD2	TRBJ2-1	CASSPPGLAMNEQFF	TGTGCCAGCAGCCCGCCGGGACTAGCGATGAATGAGCAGTTCTTC
TRBV4-1	few	NA	TRBJ2-4	CASSQALKLDIQYF	TGCGCCAGCAGCCAAGCATTAAAGTTAGACATTCAGTACTTC
TRBV28	NA	NA	TRBJ1-2	CASSRNNYGYTF	TGTGCCAGCAGTAGGAATAACTATGGCTACACCTTC
TRBV10-3	few	NA	TRBJ2-1	CAISGWTASSYNEQFF	TGTGCCATCAGTGGATGGACAGCCAGCTCCTACAATGAGCAGTTCTTC
TRBV5-1	few	TRBD2	TRBJ2-3	CASSLGVLAGNTDTQYF	TGCGCCAGCAGCTTGGGCGTCCTAGCGGGTAATACAGATACGCAGTATTTT
TRBV4-1	few	TRBD2	TRBJ2-3	CASSLHPILAVITDTQYF	TGCGCCAGCAGCTTGCACCCAATTCTAGCGGTCATCACAGATACGCAGTATTTT
TRBV7-6	NA	TRBD1	TRBJ2-7	CASSLVAGGNEQYF	TGTGCCAGCAGCTTAGTAGCAGGGGGCAACGAGCAGTACTTC
TRBV4-1	NA	NA	TRBJ2-3	CASSQDPGTASTDTQYF	TGCGCCAGCAGCCAAGATCCCGGGACCGCTAGCACAGATACGCAGTATTTT
TRBV9	NA	NA	TRBJ1-2	CASSPRTVFYGYTF	TGTGCCAGCAGCCCGCGGACAGTCTTCTATGGCTACACCTTC